Following are 7 T cell receptor beta chains from one sample sequenced in a study of siplizumab effects on memory and regulatory T cells. Assay used: immunoSEQ multiplex PCR; TCRdb lists only in-frame clones, some missing. In the table there are about 91,000 clones, roughly 93% of which are singletons. Sequenced: CD8+ T cells sorted from blood. The receptors were gathered from a human donor in good health.

The chain recombines TRBV2 with TRBJ2-3; D assignment may be TRBD1 or TRBD2 (6 bases each). Trimming cost V 7 bases and J 3 bases, with 17 bases left between them. Germline V gene lookup returns CDR1 SNHLY and CDR2 FYNNEI. This CDR3 has 15 residues. The CDR3 sequence: CASTPEGGRTDTQYF. CDR3 DNA sequence: TGTGCCAGCACCCCGGAGGGGGGCCGTACAGATACGCAGTATTTT.

The chain couples TRBV4-1 to TRBJ2-7; the match to TRBD1 covers 7 bases. The CDR3 is 15 residues long. Germline trimming cut 0 bases from V and 3 bases from J; bases unmatched to any gene: 5. CDR1 is MGHRA and CDR2 is YSYEKL in the germline V gene. This chain's CDR3 is CASSQEPTGNYEQYF. For the CDR3, the DNA is TGCGCCAGCAGCCAAGAACCGACAGGGAACTACGAGCAGTACTTC.

In this sample, this clone turned up once. CDR3 sequence reads: CASSLGRGYEQYF. In DNA form, the CDR3 reads TGTGCCAGCAGTTTAGGGAGGGGCTACGAGCAGTACTTC. J is TRBJ2-5 and V is TRBV27; TRBD2 aligns across 7 bases. Judging by the DNA end, TRBJ2-7 fits better; the J call may be wrong. Germline V gives CDR1 MNHEY, CDR2 SMNVEV (reference sequence). The CDR3 covers 13 residues.

The V gene is TRBV7-8, the J gene TRBJ1-1; 8 bases match TRBD1. Germline CDR1 and CDR2: SGHVS and FQNEAQ. The CDR3 covers 16 residues. The V segment lost 0 bases and the J segment 1 base; nucleotides outside the gene matches: 4. CDR3 bases: TGTGCCAGCAGCTTAGCGCTCGGACAGGGGAACACTGAAGCTTTCTTT. Translation gives CASSLALGQGNTEAFF.

The chain uses TRBV7-3 and TRBJ1-2, with D unclear. CDR3 length: 14 residues. The germline V gene encodes CDR1 SGHTA and CDR2 FQGTGA. V lost 3 bases, J lost 3 bases, and 11 bases lay in between. CDR3 in DNA: TGTGCCAGCAGCTTGTTAGGCAGCGACTATGGCTACACCTTC. Protein sequence: CASSLLGSDYGYTF.

This clone was seen only once. The chain uses TRBV7-6 and TRBJ2-5; 12 bases align to TRBD2. The ends lost 4 bases at V and 2 bases at J; junction bases unmatched: 8. The CDR3 is made up of 17 amino acids. Germline CDR1 reads SGHVS; CDR2 reads FNYEAQ. As DNA, the CDR3 is TGTGCCAGCAGCTCGGGACTAGCGGGCCCCCCGCAAGAGACCCAGTACTTC. This gives the protein CASSSGLAGPPQETQYF.

The chain recombines TRBV6-5 with TRBJ2-7; 8 positions match TRBD1. The CDR3 length is 15 residues. CDR1 MNHEY and CDR2 SVGAGI come from the germline V gene. J lost 4 bases, V lost 2 bases, and 7 bases had no gene match. The CDR3 region is CASSYGAGGAYEQYF. The CDR3 nucleotides are TGTGCCAGCAGTTACGGGGCAGGGGGCGCGTACGAGCAGTACTTC.